These T cell receptor beta chains were read from a single sample in a study of T cell responses to AZD1222 COVID-19 vaccine. TCRdb's copy holds only in-frame clones and misses some; the assay was immunoSEQ multiplex PCR. Found here are 150,000 to 200,000 clones, about nine tenths of them singletons; the top ten hold approximately 3%. The specimen was peripheral blood, collected on day 0 of AZD1222 vaccination. The receptors stem from an adult in good health. CDR3s include the opening cysteine and the closing phenylalanine or tryptophan. The D gene is left open where the match is weak.

CASSQEVSGTKF | - | TRBJ1-1 | TRBV3-1/TRBV3-2
CASSHGGQGDYGYTF | TRBD1 | TRBJ1-2 | TRBV5-6
CSASMGSTQYF | - | TRBJ2-3 | TRBV20-1
CAWTGTGGAGPNQPQHF | TRBD1 | TRBJ1-5 | TRBV30
CASSFGDGGHYGYTF | - | TRBJ1-2 | TRBV5-6
CASSPSLDTQYF | - | TRBJ2-3 | TRBV16
CASSQVVGLTGPNYGYTF | TRBD1 | TRBJ1-2 | TRBV3-1/TRBV3-2
CASSKENNYEQYF | - | TRBJ2-7 | TRBV21-1
CASSHVGEDTEAFF | - | TRBJ1-1 | TRBV4-2
CASSQGMRGYTF | - | TRBJ1-2 | TRBV14